This section outlines one T cell receptor (beta chain) sequence together with its context. Antigen unknown. Germline V lookup: CDR1 MNHEY, CDR2 SMNVEV (reference sequence). This CDR3 contains 15 residues. V was pared by 5 bases and J by 2 bases, with 6 bases of the junction left unmatched. The data are from a study of PD-1 blockade in classical Hodgkin lymphoma. At the level of the study: With a 2-week interval, patients received intravenous nivolumab at 3 mg/kg. Study findings and constraints: Baseline diversity resembling that of newly diagnosed patients was seen in complete responders. By C4D1 there was a significant rise in CD4+ TCR diversity but not in CD8+ TCR diversity. The authors excluded patients who started nivolumab under 1 year after ASCT.

Generated by immunoSEQ multiplex PCR, the TCRdb table keeps only in-frame clones and is missing some. The sample has about 20,000 clones, approximately 68% seen once. As to time point: cycle 4 day 1 (C4D1), after 5 to 7 weeks of nivolumab. Every patient had relapsed following autologous stem cell transplantation, and cohorts differed in brentuximab vedotin exposure. The clonotype comes from a human donor with classical Hodgkin lymphoma. The sequenced sample was peripheral blood mononuclear cells (PBMCs), obtained before the fourth cycle of nivolumab. The rearrangement joins TRBV27 to TRBJ1-5; 7 bases align to TRBD1. The CDR3 region has the DNA TGTGCCAGCAGTCCAGGGGGTTGGGGCAATCAGCCCCAGCATTTT. It encodes CASSPGGWGNQPQHF.